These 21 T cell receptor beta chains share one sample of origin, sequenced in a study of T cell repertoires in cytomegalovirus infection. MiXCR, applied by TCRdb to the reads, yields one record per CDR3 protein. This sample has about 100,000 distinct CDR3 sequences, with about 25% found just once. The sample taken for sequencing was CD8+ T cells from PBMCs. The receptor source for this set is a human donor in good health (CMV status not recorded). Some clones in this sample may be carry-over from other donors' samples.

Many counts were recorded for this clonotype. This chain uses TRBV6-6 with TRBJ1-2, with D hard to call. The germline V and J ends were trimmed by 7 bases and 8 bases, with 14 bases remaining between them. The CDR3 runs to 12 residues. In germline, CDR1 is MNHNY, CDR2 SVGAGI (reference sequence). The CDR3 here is CASTLTGVGYTF. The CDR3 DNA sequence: TGTGCCAGCACCCTAACCGGGGTCGGCTACACCTTC.

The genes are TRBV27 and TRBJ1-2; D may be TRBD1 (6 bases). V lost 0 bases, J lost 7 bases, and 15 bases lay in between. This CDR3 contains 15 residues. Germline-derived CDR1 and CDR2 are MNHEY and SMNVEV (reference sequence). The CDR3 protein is CASSLSPGASPGYTF. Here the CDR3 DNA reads TGTGCCAGCAGTTTATCGCCAGGGGCGAGTCCTGGCTACACCTTC.

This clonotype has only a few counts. The CDR3 loop reads CASRGSGNTEAFF. The DNA of the CDR3 is TGTGCCAGCAGGGGCAGCGGGAACACTGAAGCTTTCTTT. J is TRBJ1-1 and V is TRBV7-9, with no clear D. The CDR3 has 13 residues. Germline lookup yields CDR1 SEHNR and CDR2 FQNEAQ (reference sequence). V lost 6 bases to trimming and J lost 1 base, with 9 bases between them. Full variable domain (rest looked up from reference TRBV7-9 and TRBJ1-1): DTGVSQNPRHKITKRGQNVTFRCDPISEHNRLYWYRQTLGQGPEFLTYFQNEAQLEKSRLLSDRFSAERPKGSFSTLEIQRTEQGDSAMYLCASRGSGNTEAFFGQGTRLTVV.

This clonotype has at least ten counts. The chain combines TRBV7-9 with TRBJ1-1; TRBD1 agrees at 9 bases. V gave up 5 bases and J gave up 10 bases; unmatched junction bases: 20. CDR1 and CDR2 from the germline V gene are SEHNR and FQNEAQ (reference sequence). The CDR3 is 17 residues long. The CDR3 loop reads CASSTRTGDHKTLGAFF. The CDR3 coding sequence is TGTGCCAGCAGCACCCGGACAGGGGACCACAAGACTCTAGGAGCTTTCTTT.

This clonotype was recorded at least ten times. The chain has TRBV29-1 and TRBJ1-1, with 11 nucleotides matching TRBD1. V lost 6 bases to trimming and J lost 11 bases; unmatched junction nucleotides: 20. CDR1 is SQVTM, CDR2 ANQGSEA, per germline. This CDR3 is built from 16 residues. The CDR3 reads CSVQEGQGGIWIPAFF. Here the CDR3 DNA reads TGCAGCGTCCAAGAGGGACAGGGGGGGATTTGGATCCCGGCTTTCTTT.

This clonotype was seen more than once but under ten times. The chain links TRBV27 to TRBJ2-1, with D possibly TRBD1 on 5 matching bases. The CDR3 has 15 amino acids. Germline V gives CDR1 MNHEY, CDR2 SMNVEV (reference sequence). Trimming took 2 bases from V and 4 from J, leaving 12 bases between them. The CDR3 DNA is TGTGCCAGCAGTTTAGACAGTAGGACGTACAATGAGCAGTTCTTC. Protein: CASSLDSRTYNEQFF.

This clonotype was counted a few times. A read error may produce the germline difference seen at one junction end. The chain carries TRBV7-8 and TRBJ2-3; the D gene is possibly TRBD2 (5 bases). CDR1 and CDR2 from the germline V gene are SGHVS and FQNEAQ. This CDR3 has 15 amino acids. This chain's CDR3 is CATSGGLNSRDTQYF. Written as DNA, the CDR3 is TGTGCCACCAGCGGCGGGCTCAACTCTCGGGATACGCAGTATTTT.

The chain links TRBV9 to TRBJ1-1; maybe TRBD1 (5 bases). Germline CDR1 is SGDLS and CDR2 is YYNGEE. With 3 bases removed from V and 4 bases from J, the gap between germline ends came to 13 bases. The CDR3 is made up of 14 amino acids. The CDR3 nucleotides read TGTGCCAGCAGCGCCGACAGAATTCTCACTGAAGCTTTCTTT. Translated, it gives CASSADRILTEAFF. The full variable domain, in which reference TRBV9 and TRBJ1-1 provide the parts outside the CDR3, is DSGVTQTPKHLITATGQRVTLRCSPRSGDLSVYWYQQSLDQGLQFLIQYYNGEERAKGNILERFSAQQFPDLHSELNLSSLELGDSALYFCASSADRILTEAFFGQGTRLTVV.

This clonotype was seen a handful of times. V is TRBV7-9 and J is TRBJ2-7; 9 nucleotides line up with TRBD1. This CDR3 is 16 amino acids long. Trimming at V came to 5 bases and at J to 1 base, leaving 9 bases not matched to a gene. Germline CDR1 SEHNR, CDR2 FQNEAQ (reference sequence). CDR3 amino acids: CASSRGQGSTSYEQYF. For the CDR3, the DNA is TGTGCCAGCAGCAGAGGACAGGGGTCGACTTCCTACGAGCAGTACTTC.

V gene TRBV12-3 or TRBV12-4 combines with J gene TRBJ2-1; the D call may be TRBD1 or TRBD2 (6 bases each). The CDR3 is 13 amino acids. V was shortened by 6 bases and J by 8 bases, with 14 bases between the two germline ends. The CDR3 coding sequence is TGTGCCAGCAGCCCTGAGGGGGGCTATGAGCAGTTCTTC. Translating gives CASSPEGGYEQFF.

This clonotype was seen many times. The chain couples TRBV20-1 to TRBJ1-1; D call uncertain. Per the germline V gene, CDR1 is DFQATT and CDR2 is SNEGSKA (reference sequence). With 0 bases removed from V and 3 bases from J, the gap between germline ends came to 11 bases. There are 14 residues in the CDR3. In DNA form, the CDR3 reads TGCAGTGCTAGAGACGGAGGCGGGGACACTGAAGCTTTCTTT. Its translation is CSARDGGGDTEAFF.

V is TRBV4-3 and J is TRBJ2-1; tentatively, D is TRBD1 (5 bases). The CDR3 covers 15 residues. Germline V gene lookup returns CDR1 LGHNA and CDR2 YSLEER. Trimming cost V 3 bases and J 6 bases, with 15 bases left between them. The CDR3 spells CASSHTRAQGNEQFF. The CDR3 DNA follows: TGCGCCAGCAGCCATACCCGGGCCCAGGGCAATGAGCAGTTCTTC.

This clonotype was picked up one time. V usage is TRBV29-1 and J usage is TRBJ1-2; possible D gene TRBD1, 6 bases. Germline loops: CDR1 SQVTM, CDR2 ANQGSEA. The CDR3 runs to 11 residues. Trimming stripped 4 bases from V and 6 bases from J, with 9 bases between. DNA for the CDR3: TGCAGCGTTGTCCAGGGGAATGGCTACACCTTC. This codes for CSVVQGNGYTF.

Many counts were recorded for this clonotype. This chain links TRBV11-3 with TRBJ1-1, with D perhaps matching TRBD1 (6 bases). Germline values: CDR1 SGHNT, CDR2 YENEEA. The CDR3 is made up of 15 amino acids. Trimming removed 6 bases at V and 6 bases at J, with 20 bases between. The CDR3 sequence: CASSPPRGGLAEAFF. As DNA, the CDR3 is TGTGCCAGCAGTCCCCCGAGAGGGGGGCTCGCTGAAGCTTTCTTT.

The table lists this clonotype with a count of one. CDR3 in DNA: TGTGCCAGCACCTCCCGGATGGTTGAAAACATTCAGTACTTC. This encodes CASTSRMVENIQYF. The chain is built from TRBV3-1 and TRBJ2-4; no definite D call. There are 14 residues in the CDR3. Germline lookup yields CDR1 LGHDT and CDR2 YNNKEL (reference sequence). Trimming pared 7 bases from V and 5 bases from J, leaving 15 bases between. The entire variable domain, with the rest obtained from reference TRBV3-1 and TRBJ2-4, is as follows: DTAVSQTPKYLVTQMGNDKSIKCEQNLGHDTMYWYKQDSKKFLKIMFSYNNKELIINETVPNRFSPKSPDKAHLNLHINSLELGDSAVYFCASTSRMVENIQYFGAGTRLSVL.

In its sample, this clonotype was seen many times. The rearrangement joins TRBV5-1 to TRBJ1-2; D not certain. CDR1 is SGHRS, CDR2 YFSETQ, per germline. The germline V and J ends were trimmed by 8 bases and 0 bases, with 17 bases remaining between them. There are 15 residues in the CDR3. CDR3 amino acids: CARFVGPAANYGYTF. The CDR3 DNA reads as TGCGCCAGGTTCGTGGGCCCGGCAGCTAACTATGGCTACACCTTC.

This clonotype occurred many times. The CDR3, as DNA: TGTGCCAGCAGCCCCCGGGACAGGGCCTCTGGAAACACCATATATTTT. Translated: CASSPRDRASGNTIYF. The chain recombines TRBV7-2 with TRBJ1-3, with 9 bases aligning to TRBD1. CDR3 length: 16 amino acids. With V trimmed by 5 bases and J by 0 bases, 5 bases remained unmatched. Germline CDR1 SGHTA, CDR2 FQGNSA.

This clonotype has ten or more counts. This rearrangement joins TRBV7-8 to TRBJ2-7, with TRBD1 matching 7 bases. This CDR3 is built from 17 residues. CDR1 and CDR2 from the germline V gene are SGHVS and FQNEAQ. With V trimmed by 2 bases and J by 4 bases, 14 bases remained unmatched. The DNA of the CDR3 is TGTGCCAGCAGCTTATCCCACTCGGGACAGTTTTTGTACGAGCAGTACTTC. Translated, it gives CASSLSHSGQFLYEQYF.

The CDR3 is CASSLVGMSGLAGGRQETQYF. CDR3 nucleotides: TGTGCCAGCAGCTTAGTAGGCATGTCTGGACTAGCGGGAGGGCGCCAAGAGACCCAGTACTTC. The V and J genes are TRBV7-9 and TRBJ2-5, with TRBD2 identical over 15 bases. The ends lost 1 base at V and 1 base at J; junction bases unmatched: 13. Germline CDR1 reads SEHNR; CDR2 reads FQNEAQ (reference sequence). The CDR3 length is 21 residues.

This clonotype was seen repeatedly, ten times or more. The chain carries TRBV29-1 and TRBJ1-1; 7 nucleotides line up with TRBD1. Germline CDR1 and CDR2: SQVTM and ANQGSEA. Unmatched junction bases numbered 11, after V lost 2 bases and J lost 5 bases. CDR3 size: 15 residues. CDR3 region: CSVETPRQGGTEAFF. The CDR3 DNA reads TGCAGCGTTGAAACCCCACGACAGGGTGGGACTGAAGCTTTCTTT.

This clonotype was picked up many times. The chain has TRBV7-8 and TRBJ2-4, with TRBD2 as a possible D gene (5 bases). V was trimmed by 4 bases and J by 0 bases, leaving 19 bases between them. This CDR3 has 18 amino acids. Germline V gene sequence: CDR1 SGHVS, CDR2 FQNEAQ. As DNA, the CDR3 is TGTGCCAGCAGCTCCCCTGACCGGGATCCTGTAGCCAAAAACATTCAGTACTTC. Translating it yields CASSSPDRDPVAKNIQYF.